The next 18 T cell receptor beta chains were all read from a single sample in a study of spatial heterogeneity in lung cancer (dated by TCRdb to between 2019 and 2020). Study-level results and caveats: A correlation was observed between the number of expanded intratumoral alpha and beta TCRs and the tumor nonsynonymous mutation count.

What the time point label conveys for this sample: sample taken at primary tumor resection. The method was 5' RACE. For sequencing, a NextSeq 500 was employed. Using fastp at Q25 and MiXCR, TCRdb reprocessed the public reads and kept productive beta chains. One record per CDR3 amino acid sequence lists the most common genes and DNA. The sample data list 14,000 or so distinct CDR3 sequences, and approximately 4.8% of these were observed just once. Together, the top ten hold approximately 20% of the sample. These receptors' antigens are unknown. This material consisted of lung tumor tissue, taken at surgery. Every receptor here comes from a female donor with early-stage non-small cell lung cancer.

The sample holds many counts of this clonotype. The rearrangement joins TRBV6-5 to TRBJ2-1, with 8 bases lining up with TRBD2. There are 14 residues in the CDR3. In germline, CDR1 is MNHEY, CDR2 SVGAGI. V gave up 8 bases and J gave up 5 bases; unmatched junction bases: 8. CDR3 sequence reads: CASAGGALHNEQFF. CDR3 coding DNA: TGTGCCAGCGCCGGGGGGGCACTCCACAATGAGCAGTTCTTC.

This clonotype was seen ten or more times. The CDR3 protein is CAWSVGTGGSPLHF. The CDR3 DNA follows: TGTGCCTGGAGTGTAGGTACAGGGGGCTCACCCCTCCACTTT. The chain links TRBV30 to TRBJ1-6; 9 nucleotides line up with TRBD1. The CDR3 totals 14 residues. J was trimmed by 10 bases and V by 0 bases; bases with no gene match: 4. Germline V gene lookup returns CDR1 GTSNPN and CDR2 SVGIG (reference sequence).

As concerns this clonotype: A much larger clone lies one base from this, so it may be a read error. The chain joins TRBV6-2 or TRBV6-3 to TRBJ1-1, with D hard to call. The CDR3 runs 12 residues. CDR1 MNHEY and CDR2 SVGEGT come from the germline V gene. V dropped 8 bases and J dropped 6 bases, with 13 bases sitting between them. CDR3 coding DNA: TGTGCCAGCCGAACCTTTAACGCTGAAGCTTTCTTT. Its protein is CASRTFNAEAFF.

This clonotype was picked up many times. The CDR3 nucleotides are TGCAGTGCTAGGGTAGCCGGGACAGGGAACACTGAAGCTTTCTTT. This translates into CSARVAGTGNTEAFF. The chain links TRBV20-1 to TRBJ1-1; 8 bases agree with TRBD1. V lost 3 bases, J lost 1 base, and 7 bases stayed unmatched. CDR3 size: 15 residues. Germline V gene sequence: CDR1 DFQATT, CDR2 SNEGSKA (reference sequence).

This clonotype was seen ten or more times. CDR3 nucleotides: TGTGCCAGCAGTTTTAAAGGGGGGTTCGAGATTTTCTTT. Translation gives CASSFKGGFEIFF. The rearrangement joins TRBV12-3 or TRBV12-4 to TRBJ1-1; D may be TRBD1 (6 bases). Trimming cost V 3 bases and J 13 bases, with 18 bases left between them. CDR3 size: 13 residues.

This clonotype has a count of ten or more. This may arise from a read error, as a much more abundant clone is one base away. The chain couples TRBV3-1 to TRBJ2-5; D may be TRBD1 (6 bases). Germline V gene lookup returns CDR1 LGHDT and CDR2 YNNKEL (reference sequence). CDR3 length equals 17 residues. CDR3 sequence reads: CAISPIEGRGGQETQYF. The DNA for the CDR3 is TGTGCCATCAGCCCGATAGAAGGGCGAGGGGGCCAAGAGACCCAGTACTTC.

This clonotype was detected ten times or more. The chain carries TRBV6-6 and TRBJ1-1; D is undetermined. CDR3 length: 13 amino acids. Looked up from germline, CDR1 is MNHNY and CDR2 is SVGAGI (reference sequence). Between the trimmed V and J ends, which lost 8 bases and 2 bases, there was a span of 12 bases. CDR3 loop: CASSKEVNTEAFF. In DNA form, the CDR3 reads TGTGCCAGCTCCAAGGAGGTTAACACTGAAGCTTTCTTT.

The chain joins TRBV10-2 to TRBJ2-3; no reliable D call. Germline V gives CDR1 WSHSY, CDR2 SAAADI. V was clipped by 8 bases and J by 0 bases, with 9 bases between them. This CDR3 region has 13 residues. CDR3: CASVPRSTDTQYF. The CDR3 DNA reads TGCGCCAGCGTCCCCCGTAGCACAGATACGCAGTATTTT.

This clonotype was observed many times. CDR3 sequence reads: CSAVIGSRETQYF. CDR3 coding DNA: TGCAGTGCCGTGATCGGGAGTAGGGAGACCCAGTACTTC. This chain links TRBV20-1 with TRBJ2-5, with D perhaps TRBD2 (6 bases). CDR3 length equals 13 residues. Germline CDR1 and CDR2: DFQATT and SNEGSKA (reference sequence). V was cut by 6 bases and J by 5 bases, with 16 bases left in between.

This clonotype was seen at least ten times. The chain recombines TRBV20-1 with TRBJ1-1; D is uncertain. Germline CDR1 is DFQATT and CDR2 is SNEGSKA (reference sequence). The ends were cut back, 6 bases at V and 9 bases at J, with 14 bases in the middle. There are 11 residues in the CDR3. The CDR3 sequence: CSATHGYQAFF. The DNA for the CDR3 is TGCAGTGCCACCCACGGGTACCAAGCTTTCTTT.

This clonotype was counted at least ten times. The gene calls are TRBV7-8 and TRBJ1-5, with a possible D match to TRBD1 (5 bases). This CDR3 is 12 amino acids long. Trimming pared 2 bases from V and 11 bases from J, leaving 10 bases between. Per germline, CDR1 SGHVS and CDR2 FQNEAQ. The chain's CDR3 is CASSLWDEAQHF. CDR3 nucleotides: TGTGCCAGCAGCTTATGGGACGAAGCCCAGCATTTT.

This clonotype has ten or more counts. The CDR3 sequence: CASNRVYGTDTQYF. CDR3 nucleotide sequence: TGTGCCAGCAATCGGGTCTATGGTACAGATACGCAGTATTTT. This chain joins TRBV6-2 or TRBV6-3 and TRBJ2-3; the D is unclear. CDR1 MNHEY and CDR2 SVGEGT come from the germline V gene. The CDR3 covers 14 residues. V was trimmed by 7 bases and J by 3 bases, leaving 14 bases between them.

This clonotype was detected only a few times. The J gene is TRBJ1-1, the V gene TRBV20-1; D not resolved. Trimming took off 5 bases at V and 2 bases at J, with 9 bases between the two ends. This CDR3 has 12 residues. The germline gives CDR1 DFQATT, CDR2 SNEGSKA (reference sequence). The CDR3 region is CSASTDNTEAFF. The CDR3, as DNA: TGCAGTGCTTCGACGGACAACACTGAAGCTTTCTTT.

This clonotype was detected many times. The rearrangement joins TRBV7-6 to TRBJ1-1, with D possibly being TRBD1 (5 bases). The CDR3 has 13 residues. Per germline, CDR1 SGHVS and CDR2 FNYEAQ. V was clipped by 1 base and J by 4 bases, with 7 bases between them. The CDR3 loop reads CASSLGGVTEAFF. The CDR3 DNA follows: TGTGCCAGCAGCTTAGGAGGGGTCACTGAAGCTTTCTTT.

This clonotype has a count of ten or more. The chain couples TRBV7-2 to TRBJ1-1; D not resolved. The CDR3 totals 17 residues. Germline assignment: CDR1 SGHTA and CDR2 FQGNSA. V lost 2 bases and J 2 bases, leaving 18 bases between the germline ends. This CDR3 reads CASSLSWLSADNTEAFF. In DNA, the CDR3 is TGTGCCAGCAGCTTATCATGGCTTTCGGCCGATAACACTGAAGCTTTCTTT.

This clonotype showed up just a few times. This sequence joins TRBV5-6 and TRBJ2-5; no clear D. The CDR3 runs to 15 residues. In germline, CDR1 is SGHDT, CDR2 YYEEEE. V lost 4 bases and J lost 0, with 13 bases in between. The CDR3 nucleotides are TGTGCCAGCAGCACCGGACCGACGTACCAAGAGACCCAGTACTTC. Protein product: CASSTGPTYQETQYF.

This clonotype was detected ten times or more. The V and J genes are TRBV2 and TRBJ2-3, with D perhaps TRBD2 (6 bases). V lost 8 bases, J lost 0 bases, and 12 bases lay in between. This CDR3 is built from 14 residues. Germline-derived CDR1 and CDR2 are SNHLY and FYNNEI. CDR3 amino acids: CASQTRFSTDTQYF. CDR3 DNA sequence: TGTGCCAGCCAGACTAGGTTTAGCACAGATACGCAGTATTTT.

This clonotype was counted many times. The chain carries TRBV20-1 and TRBJ2-7; 11 bases match TRBD1. Germline CDR1 reads DFQATT; CDR2 reads SNEGSKA (reference sequence). CDR3 length: 15 residues. V shed 3 bases and J 6 bases; nucleotides not matched to a gene: 10. CDR3 nucleotide sequence: TGCAGTGCTAGGACCGGGGGACAGGGGGGAGGCGAGCAGTACTTC. Its protein product is CSARTGGQGGGEQYF.